This T cell receptor beta chain was sequenced for a study of cytomegalovirus exposure and HLA in healthy donors. As for this clone: Its antigen remains unknown.

Use of 60 Vbeta and 13 Jbeta primers characterized the PCR. Libraries were prepared by immunoSEQ multiplex PCR; TCRdb keeps only in-frame clonotypes and omits some of them. The sample lists over 95,000 clones; around two thirds were seen once. Germline V gene sequence: CDR1 SQVTM, CDR2 ANQGSEA. J gave up 6 bases and V 5 bases, and 6 bases lay outside the gene matches. The CDR3 extends over 13 amino acids. Study results and limitations: Certain indistinguishable V segments, among them TRBV6-2 and TRBV6-3, were excluded. Within the data, a cluster of highly shared sequence variants was likely a sequencing artifact.

This clonotype was sampled from a human donor in good health. The sample comprised PBMCs. The V call is TRBV29-1, the J call TRBJ2-1; 8 positions match TRBD1. The CDR3 DNA reads as TGCAGCGTTAGCAGGGGGCAAGGCAATGAGCAGTTCTTC. Its translation: CSVSRGQGNEQFF.